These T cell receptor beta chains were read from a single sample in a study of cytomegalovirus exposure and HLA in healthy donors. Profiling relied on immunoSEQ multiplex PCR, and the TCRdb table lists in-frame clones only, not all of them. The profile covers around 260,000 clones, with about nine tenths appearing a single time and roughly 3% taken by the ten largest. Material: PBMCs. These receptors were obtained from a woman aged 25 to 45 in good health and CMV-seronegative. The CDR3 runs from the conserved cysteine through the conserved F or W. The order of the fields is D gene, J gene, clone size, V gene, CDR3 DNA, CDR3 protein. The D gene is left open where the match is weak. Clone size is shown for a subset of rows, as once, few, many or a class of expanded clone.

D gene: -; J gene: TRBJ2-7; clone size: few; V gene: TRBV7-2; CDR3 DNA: TGTGCCAGCAGCTTAGAAGTCGTGAGGGAGCAGTACTTC; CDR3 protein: CASSLEVVREQYF
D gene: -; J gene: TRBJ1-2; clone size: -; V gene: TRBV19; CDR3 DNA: -; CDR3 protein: CASTSGNYGYTF
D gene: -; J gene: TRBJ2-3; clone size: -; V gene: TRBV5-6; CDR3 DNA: TGTGCCAGCAGCCTGGGACTTAGCACAGATACGCAGTATTTT; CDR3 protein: CASSLGLSTDTQYF
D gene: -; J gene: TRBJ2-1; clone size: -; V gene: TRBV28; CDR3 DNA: TGTGCCAGCAGCTATCAGGGACAAAACAATGAGCAGTTCTTC; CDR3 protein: CASSYQGQNNEQFF
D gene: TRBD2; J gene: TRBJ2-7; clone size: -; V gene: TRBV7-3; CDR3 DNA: TGTGCCAGCAGCGTCTTAGCGGGGGGCTCCGAGCAGTACTTC; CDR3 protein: CASSVLAGGSEQYF
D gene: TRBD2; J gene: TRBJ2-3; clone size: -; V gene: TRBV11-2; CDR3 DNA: TGTGCCAGCGTAGGACTAGCGGGGATCACAGATACGCAGTATTTT; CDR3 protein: CASVGLAGITDTQYF
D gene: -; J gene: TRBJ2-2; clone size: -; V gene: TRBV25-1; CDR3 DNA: TGTGCCAGCAGTGTCATCGGGGAGCTGTTTTTT; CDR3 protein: CASSVIGELFF
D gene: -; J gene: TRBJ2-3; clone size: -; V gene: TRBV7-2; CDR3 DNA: TGTGCCAGCAGCTTATCTCCCCTGGGAGATACGCAGTATTTT; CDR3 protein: CASSLSPLGDTQYF
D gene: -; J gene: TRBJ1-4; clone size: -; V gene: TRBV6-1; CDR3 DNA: TGTGCCAGCAGTGAAGGTACAAGGGAAAAACTGTTTTTT; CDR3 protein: CASSEGTREKLFF
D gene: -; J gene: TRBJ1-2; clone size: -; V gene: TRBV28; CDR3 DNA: TGTGCCACCGCTGTCAGCACGGACTATGGCTACACCTTC; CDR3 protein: CATAVSTDYGYTF
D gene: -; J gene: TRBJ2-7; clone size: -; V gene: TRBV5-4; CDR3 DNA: TGTGCCGCGTCAGGAGGCTCCTCCTACGAGCAGTACTTC; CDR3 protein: CAASGGSSYEQYF
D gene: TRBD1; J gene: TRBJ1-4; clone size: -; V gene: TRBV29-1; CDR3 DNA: TGCAGCGTGGGACAGGGCCGAGCTAATGAAAAACTGTTTTTT; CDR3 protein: CSVGQGRANEKLFF
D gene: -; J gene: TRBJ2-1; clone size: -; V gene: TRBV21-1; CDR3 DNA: TGTGCCAGCAGCAAAGCTATGGGGGATCGACCCCTACGGTTCTTC; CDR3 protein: CASSKAMGDRPLRFF
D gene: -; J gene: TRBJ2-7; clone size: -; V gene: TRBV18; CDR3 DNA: TGTGCCAGCTCACGAGCCGGGACAACCTACGAGCAGTACTTC; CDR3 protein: CASSRAGTTYEQYF
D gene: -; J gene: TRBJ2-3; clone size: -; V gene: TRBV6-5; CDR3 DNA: TGTGCCAGCAGTCCAGGGGGTAGCGGGACAGATACGCAGTATTTT; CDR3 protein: CASSPGGSGTDTQYF
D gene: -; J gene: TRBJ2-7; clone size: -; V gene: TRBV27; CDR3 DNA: TGTGCCAGCAAGGAGAAAGATTATTACGAGCAGTACTTC; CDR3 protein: CASKEKDYYEQYF
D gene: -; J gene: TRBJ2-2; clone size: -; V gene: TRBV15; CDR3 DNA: TGTGCCACCAGCAGAGATAACTTACGGCTTAACACCGGGGAGCTGTTTTTT; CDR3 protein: CATSRDNLRLNTGELFF
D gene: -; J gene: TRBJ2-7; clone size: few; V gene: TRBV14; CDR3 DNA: TGTGCCAGCAGCCAAGTACCCTACGAGCAGTACTTC; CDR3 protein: CASSQVPYEQYF
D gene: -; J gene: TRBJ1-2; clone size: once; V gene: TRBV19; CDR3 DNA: TGTGCCAGTAGTATATATTTCGGCACAGCTGGCTACACCTTC; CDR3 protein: CASSIYFGTAGYTF
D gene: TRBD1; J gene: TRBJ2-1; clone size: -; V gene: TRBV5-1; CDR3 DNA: TGCGCCAGCAGCTTGTTAACAGGGGGCCATGAGCAGTTCTTC; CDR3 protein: CASSLLTGGHEQFF
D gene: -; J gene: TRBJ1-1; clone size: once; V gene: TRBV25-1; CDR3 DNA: TGTGCCAGCAGTGAACCGGGACGGAACACTGAAGCTTTCTTT; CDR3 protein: CASSEPGRNTEAFF
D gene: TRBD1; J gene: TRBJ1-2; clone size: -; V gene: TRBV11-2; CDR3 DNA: TGTGCCAGCAGCTTAGGACAGGGGGCGGATGGCTACACCTTC; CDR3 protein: CASSLGQGADGYTF
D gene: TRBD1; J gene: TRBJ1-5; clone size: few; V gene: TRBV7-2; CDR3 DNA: TGTGCCAGCAGCTTAGACTCAGGGGGCGCAAATCAGCCCCAGCATTTT; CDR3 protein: CASSLDSGGANQPQHF
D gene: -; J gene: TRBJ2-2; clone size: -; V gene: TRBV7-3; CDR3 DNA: TGTGCCAGCAGCTTTAGCTCTGCCGGGGAGCTGTTTTTT; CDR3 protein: CASSFSSAGELFF
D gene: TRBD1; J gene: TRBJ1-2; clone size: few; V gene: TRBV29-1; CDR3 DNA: TGCAGCGCCGGGACAGGGGGCTATGGCTACACCTTC; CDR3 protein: CSAGTGGYGYTF
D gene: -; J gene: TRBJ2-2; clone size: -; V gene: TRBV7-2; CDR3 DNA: TGTGCCAGCAGCATGATTACCGGGGAGCTGTTTTTT; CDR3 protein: CASSMITGELFF
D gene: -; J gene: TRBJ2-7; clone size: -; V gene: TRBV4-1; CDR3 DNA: TGCGCCAGCAGCCAAGATAGAGGGAGCTCCTACGAGCAGTACTTC; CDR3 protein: CASSQDRGSSYEQYF
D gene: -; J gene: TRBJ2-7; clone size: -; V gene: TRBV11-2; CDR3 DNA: TGTGCCAGCAGCTTGGGGAGCTTCTACGAGCAGTACTTC; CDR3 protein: CASSLGSFYEQYF
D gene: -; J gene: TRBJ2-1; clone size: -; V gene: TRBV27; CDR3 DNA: TGTGCCAGCACCTCAAGCCCCCACTATGAGCAGTTCTTC; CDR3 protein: CASTSSPHYEQFF
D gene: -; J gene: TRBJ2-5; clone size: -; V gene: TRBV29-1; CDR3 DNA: TGCAGCACAAGACCGGGGGTCCAAGAGACCCAGTACTTC; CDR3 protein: CSTRPGVQETQYF
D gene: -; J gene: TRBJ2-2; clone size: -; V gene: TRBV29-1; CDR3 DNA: TGCAGCGTTGACCCCGGGACACCCACCGGGGAGCTGTTTTTT; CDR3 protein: CSVDPGTPTGELFF
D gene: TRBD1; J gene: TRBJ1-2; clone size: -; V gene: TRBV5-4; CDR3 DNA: TGTGCCAGCAGCATTGCAGGGGGCGCTAACTATGGCTACACCTTC; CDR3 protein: CASSIAGGANYGYTF
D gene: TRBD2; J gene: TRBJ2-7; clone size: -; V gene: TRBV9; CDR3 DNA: TGTGCCAGCAGCGAAACGGGACTAGCGGGCTACGAGCAGTACTTC; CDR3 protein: CASSETGLAGYEQYF
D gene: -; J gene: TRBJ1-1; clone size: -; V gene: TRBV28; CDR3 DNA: TGTGCCAGCAGCCCCCGGCCGGGAATGAACACTGAAGCTTTCTTT; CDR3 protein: CASSPRPGMNTEAFF
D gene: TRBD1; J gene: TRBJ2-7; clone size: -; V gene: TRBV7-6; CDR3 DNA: TGTGCCAGCAGCTTAGGACAGGGGCACGAGCAGTACTTC; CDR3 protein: CASSLGQGHEQYF
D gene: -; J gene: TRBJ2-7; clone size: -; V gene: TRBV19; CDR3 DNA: TGTGCCAGTAGTGGAGACGGCGGTACCTACGAGCAGTACTTC; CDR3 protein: CASSGDGGTYEQYF
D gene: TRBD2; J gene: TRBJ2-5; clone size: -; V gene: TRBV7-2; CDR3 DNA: TGTGCCAGCAGCCCACCGGGGGGGAGACAAGAGACCCAGTACTTC; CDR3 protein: CASSPPGGRQETQYF
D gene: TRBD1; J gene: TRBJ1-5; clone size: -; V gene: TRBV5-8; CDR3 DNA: TGTGCCAGCAGCTATGACAGGGGCGTGAGTCAGCCCCAGCATTTT; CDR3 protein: CASSYDRGVSQPQHF
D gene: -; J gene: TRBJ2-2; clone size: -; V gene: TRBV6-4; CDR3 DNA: TGTGCCAGCGGTCGCGATGCTGGCACCGGGGAGCTGTTTTTT; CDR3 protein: CASGRDAGTGELFF
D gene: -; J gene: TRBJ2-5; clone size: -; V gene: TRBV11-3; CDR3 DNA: TGTGCCAGCAGCTCAGGGTGGGTCCAAGAGACCCAGTACTTC; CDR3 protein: CASSSGWVQETQYF
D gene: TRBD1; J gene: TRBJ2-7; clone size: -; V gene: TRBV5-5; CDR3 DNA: TGTGCCAGCATCGGGACAGGGGCCCACGAGCAGTACTTC; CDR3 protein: CASIGTGAHEQYF
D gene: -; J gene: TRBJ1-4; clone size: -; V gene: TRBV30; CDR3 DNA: TGTGCCTGGAGTGTACGGAGCTCTCGGGGTGAAAAACTGTTTTTT; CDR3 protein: CAWSVRSSRGEKLFF
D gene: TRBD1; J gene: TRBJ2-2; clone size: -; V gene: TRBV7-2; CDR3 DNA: TGTGCCAGCAAAACAGGGGGCCTACTTGCCGGGGAGCTGTTTTTT; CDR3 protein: CASKTGGLLAGELFF
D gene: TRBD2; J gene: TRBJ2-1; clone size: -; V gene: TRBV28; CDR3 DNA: TGTGCCAGCAGTTTCGGACTAGCGGGATTAAATGAGCAGTTCTTC; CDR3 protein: CASSFGLAGLNEQFF
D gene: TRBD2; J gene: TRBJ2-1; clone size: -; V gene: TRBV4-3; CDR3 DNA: TGCGCCAGCAGCCAGGTAATAGCGGGACCCTACAATGAGCAGTTCTTC; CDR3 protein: CASSQVIAGPYNEQFF
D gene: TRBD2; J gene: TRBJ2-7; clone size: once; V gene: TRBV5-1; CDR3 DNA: TGCGCCAGCCGACCTGCTGAAGTCCAACCGGGACTAGCGGGAGGGTTATACGAGCAGTACTTC; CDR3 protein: CASRPAEVQPGLAGGLYEQYF
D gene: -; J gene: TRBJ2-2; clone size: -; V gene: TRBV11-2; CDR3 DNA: TGTGCCAGCAGGGAGGGGGAGCTGTTTTTT; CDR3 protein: CASREGELFF
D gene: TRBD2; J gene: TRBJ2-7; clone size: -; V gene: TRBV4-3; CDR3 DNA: TGCGCCAGCAGCCAAGACTTTAGCGGGAGGGCCGGGCAGTACTTC; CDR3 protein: CASSQDFSGRAGQYF
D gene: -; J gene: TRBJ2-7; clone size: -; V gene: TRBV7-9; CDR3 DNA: TGTGCCAGCAGCTTAGGGGAGGCCTACGAGCAGTACTTC; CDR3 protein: CASSLGEAYEQYF
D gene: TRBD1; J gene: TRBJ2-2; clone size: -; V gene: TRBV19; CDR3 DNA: TGTGCCAGTACCCCAGGACAGGGGGCTTGGGGGGAGCTGTTTTTT; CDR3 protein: CASTPGQGAWGELFF
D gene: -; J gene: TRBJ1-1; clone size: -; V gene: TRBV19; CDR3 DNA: TGTGCCAGTATTCCGGACAGATTGAACACTGAAGCTTTCTTT; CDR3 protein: CASIPDRLNTEAFF
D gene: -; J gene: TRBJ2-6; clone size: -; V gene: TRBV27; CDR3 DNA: TGTGCCAGCAGCCGCTTTCGGGGGTCAGGGGCCAACGTCCTGACTTTC; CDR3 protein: CASSRFRGSGANVLTF
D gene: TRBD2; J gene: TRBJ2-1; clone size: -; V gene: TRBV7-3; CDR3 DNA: TGTGCCAGCAGCTTTAGCGGGAGTTGGGGCAATGAGCAGTTCTTC; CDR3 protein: CASSFSGSWGNEQFF
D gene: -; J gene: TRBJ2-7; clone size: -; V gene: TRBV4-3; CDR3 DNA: TGCGCCAGCAGCCAAGAGGCCAGGGGATCGTACGAGCAGTACTTC; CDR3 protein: CASSQEARGSYEQYF
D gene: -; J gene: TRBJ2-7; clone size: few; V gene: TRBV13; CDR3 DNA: TGTGCCAGCAGCTTAGTAGAGCAGGGATACGAGCAGTACTTC; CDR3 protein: CASSLVEQGYEQYF
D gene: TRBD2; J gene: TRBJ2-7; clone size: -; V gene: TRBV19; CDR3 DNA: TGTGCCAGTACCCCTGGGGGGGTTTCCTACGAGCAGTACTTC; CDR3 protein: CASTPGGVSYEQYF
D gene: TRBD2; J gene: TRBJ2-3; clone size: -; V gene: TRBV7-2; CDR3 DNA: TGTGCCAGCAGCTTAGGCGGGAGGGTGGATACGCAGTATTTT; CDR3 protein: CASSLGGRVDTQYF
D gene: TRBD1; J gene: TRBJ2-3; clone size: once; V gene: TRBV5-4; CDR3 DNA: TGTGCCAGCAGCTACGGGGGTATCGCAGGGGGCTTGGGAGATACGCAGTATTTT; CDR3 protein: CASSYGGIAGGLGDTQYF
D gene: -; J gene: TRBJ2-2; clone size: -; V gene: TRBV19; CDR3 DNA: TGTGCCAGTAGGATACAGGGAAAGGTCGCCGGGGAGCTGTTTTTT; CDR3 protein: CASRIQGKVAGELFF
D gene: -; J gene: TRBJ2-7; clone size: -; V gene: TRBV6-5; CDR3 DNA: TGTGCCAGCAGCCCCTCGGTCAGGGGAACGTACGAGCAGTACTTC; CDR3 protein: CASSPSVRGTYEQYF